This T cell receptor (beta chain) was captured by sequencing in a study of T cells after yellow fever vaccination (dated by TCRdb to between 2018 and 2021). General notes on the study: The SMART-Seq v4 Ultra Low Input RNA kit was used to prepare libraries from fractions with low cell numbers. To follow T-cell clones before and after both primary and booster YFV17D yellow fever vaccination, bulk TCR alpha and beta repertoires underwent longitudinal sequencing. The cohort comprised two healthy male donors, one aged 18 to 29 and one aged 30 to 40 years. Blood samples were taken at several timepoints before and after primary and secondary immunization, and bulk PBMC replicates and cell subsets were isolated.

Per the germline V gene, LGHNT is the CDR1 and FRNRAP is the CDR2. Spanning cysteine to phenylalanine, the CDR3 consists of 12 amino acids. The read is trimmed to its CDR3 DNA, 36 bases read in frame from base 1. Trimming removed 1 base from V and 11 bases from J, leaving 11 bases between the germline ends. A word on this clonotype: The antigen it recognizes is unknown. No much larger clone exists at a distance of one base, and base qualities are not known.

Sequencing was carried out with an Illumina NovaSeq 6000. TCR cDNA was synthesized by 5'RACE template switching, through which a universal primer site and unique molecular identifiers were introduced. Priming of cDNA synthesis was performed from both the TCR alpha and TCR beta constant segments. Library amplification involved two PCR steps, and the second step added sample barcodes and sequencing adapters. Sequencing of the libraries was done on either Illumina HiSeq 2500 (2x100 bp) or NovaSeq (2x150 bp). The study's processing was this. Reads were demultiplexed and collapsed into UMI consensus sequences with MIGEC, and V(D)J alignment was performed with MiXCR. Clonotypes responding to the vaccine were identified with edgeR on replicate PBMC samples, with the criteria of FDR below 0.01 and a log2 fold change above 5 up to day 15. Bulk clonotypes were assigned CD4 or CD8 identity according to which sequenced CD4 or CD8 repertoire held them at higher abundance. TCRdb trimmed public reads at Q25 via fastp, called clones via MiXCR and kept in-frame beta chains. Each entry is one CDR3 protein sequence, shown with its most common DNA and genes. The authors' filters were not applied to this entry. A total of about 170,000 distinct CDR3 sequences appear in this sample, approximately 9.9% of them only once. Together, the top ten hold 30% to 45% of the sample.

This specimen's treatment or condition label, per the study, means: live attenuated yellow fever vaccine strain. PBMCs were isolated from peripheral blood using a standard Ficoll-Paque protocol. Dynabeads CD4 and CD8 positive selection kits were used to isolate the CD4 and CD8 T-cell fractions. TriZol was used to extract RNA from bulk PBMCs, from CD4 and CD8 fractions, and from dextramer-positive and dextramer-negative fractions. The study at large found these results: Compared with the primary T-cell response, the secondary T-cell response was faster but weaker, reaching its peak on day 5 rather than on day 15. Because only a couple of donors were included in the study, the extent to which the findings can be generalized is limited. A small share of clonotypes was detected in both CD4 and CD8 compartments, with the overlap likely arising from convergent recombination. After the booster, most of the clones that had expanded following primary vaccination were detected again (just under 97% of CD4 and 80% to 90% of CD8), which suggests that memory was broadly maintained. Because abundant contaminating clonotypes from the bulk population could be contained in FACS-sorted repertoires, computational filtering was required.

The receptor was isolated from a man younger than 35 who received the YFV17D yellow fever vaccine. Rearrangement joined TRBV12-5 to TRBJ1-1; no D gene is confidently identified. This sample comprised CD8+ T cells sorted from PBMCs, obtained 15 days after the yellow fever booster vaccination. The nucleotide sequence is TGTGCTAGTGGTTTGGGGGTGGCGGGGGCTTTCTTT. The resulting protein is CASGLGVAGAFF.